The sequence of this TCR beta chain was determined in a study of T cell responses to AZD1222 COVID-19 vaccine. The germline V gene has CDR1 LGHNA and CDR2 YNFKEQ. The V and J ends lost 0 bases and 4 bases respectively, with 6 bases between them. This CDR3 is built from 14 residues. As for this clone: Its antigen is undetermined.

Study-level findings and limits: Baseline testing showed seropositivity in only 5 or 6 AZD1222 recipients. Repertoire samples came only from after the peak T cell response. Most donors were white British, females outnumbered males, and clonal diversity was possibly underestimated.

Method: immunoSEQ multiplex PCR; TCRdb's copy keeps in-frame clones and lacks some. The sample yields 90,000 to 150,000 clones, about nine tenths seen once. The sequencing used peripheral blood, collected on day 0 of AZD1222 vaccination. The chain carries TRBV4-2 and TRBJ2-2, with D uncertain. The TCR originated in an adult in good health. This CDR3 reads CASSQDQVTGELFF. CDR3 coding DNA: TGTGCCAGCAGCCAAGATCAGGTCACCGGGGAGCTGTTTTTT.